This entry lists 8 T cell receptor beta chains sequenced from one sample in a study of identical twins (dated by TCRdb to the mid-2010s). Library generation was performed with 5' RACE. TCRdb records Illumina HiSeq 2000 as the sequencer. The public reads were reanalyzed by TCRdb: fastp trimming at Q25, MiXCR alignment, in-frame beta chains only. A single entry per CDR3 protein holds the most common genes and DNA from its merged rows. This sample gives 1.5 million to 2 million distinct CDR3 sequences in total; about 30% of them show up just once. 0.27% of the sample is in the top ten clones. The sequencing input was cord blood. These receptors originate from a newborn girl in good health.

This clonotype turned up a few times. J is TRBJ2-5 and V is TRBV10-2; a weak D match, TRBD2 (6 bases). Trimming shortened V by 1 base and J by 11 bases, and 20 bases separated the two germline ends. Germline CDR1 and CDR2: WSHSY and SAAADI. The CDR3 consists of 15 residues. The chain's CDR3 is CASSEYLATYNEQYF. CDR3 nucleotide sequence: TGCGCCAGCAGTGAGTATCTAGCGACGTACAATGAGCAGTACTTC.

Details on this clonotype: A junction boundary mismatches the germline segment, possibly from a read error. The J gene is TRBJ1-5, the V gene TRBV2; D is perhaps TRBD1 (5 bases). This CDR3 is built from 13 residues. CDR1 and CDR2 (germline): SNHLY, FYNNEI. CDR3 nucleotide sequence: TGTGCCAGCTGCAGGGTAGGGAATCAGCTCCAGCATTTT. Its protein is CASCRVGNQLQHF. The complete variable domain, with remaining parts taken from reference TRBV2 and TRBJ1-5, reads EPEVTQTPSHQVTQMGQEVILRCVPISNHLYFYWYRQILGQKVEFLVSFYNNEISEKSEIFDDQFSVERPDGSNFTLKIRSTKLEDSAMYFCASCRVGNQLQHFGDGTRLSIL.

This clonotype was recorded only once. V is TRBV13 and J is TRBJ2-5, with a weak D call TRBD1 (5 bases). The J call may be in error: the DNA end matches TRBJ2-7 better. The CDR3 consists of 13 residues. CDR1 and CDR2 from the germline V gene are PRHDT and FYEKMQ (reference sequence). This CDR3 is CASSLNLRGEQYF. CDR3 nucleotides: TGTGCCAGCAGCCTCAATCTTAGGGGCGAGCAGTACTTC.

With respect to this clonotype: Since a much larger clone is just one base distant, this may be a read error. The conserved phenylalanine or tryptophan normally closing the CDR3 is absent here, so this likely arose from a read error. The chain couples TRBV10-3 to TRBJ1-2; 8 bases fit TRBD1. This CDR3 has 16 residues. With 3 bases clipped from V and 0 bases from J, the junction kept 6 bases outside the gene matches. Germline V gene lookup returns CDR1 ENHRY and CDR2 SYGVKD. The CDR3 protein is CAISEQDRGANYGYTV. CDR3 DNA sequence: TGTGCCATCAGTGAACAAGACAGGGGAGCTAACTATGGCTACACCGTC.

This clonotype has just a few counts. The CDR3 here is CASSLWGVYEQYF. CDR3 sequence (DNA): TGTGCCAGCAGTTTGTGGGGGGTCTACGAGCAGTACTTC. The chain employs TRBV12-3 or TRBV12-4 and TRBJ2-7; D possibly corresponds to TRBD2 (6 bases). V was shortened by 3 bases and J by 3 bases, with 9 bases between the two germline ends. The CDR3 loop spans 13 amino acids.

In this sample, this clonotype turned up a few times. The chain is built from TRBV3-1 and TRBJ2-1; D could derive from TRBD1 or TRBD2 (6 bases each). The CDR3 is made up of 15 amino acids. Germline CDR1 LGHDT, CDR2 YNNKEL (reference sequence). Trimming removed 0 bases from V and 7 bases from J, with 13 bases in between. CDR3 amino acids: CASSQDFPGANEQFF. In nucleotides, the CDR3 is TGTGCCAGCAGCCAAGATTTTCCGGGGGCGAATGAGCAGTTCTTC.

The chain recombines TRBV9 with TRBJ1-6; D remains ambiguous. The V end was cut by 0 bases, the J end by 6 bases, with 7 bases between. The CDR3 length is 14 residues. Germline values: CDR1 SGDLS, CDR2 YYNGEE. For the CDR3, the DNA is TGTGCCAGCAGCGTAGCGGGGTCTAATTCACCCCTCCACTTT. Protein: CASSVAGSNSPLHF.

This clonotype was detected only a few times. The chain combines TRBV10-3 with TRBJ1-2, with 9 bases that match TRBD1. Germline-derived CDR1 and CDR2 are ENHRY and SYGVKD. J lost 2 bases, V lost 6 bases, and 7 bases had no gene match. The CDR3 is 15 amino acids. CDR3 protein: CAIRETGGLNYGYTF. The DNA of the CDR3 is TGTGCCATCAGAGAGACAGGGGGGCTAAACTATGGCTACACCTTC.